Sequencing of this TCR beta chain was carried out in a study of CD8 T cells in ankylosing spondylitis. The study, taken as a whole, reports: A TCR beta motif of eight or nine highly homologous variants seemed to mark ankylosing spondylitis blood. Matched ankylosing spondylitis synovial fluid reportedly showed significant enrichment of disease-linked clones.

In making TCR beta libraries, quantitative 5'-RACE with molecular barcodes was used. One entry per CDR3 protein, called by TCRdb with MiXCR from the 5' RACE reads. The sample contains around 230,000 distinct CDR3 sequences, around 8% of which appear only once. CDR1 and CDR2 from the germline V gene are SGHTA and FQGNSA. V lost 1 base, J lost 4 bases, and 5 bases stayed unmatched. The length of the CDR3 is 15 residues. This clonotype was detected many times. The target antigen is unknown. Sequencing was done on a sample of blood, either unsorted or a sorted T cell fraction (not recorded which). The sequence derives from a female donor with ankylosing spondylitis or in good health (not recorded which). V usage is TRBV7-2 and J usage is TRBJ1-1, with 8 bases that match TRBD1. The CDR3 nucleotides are TGTGCCAGCAGCTTAGATGTCAGGGGGCGCACTGAAGCTTTCTTT. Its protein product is CASSLDVRGRTEAFF.